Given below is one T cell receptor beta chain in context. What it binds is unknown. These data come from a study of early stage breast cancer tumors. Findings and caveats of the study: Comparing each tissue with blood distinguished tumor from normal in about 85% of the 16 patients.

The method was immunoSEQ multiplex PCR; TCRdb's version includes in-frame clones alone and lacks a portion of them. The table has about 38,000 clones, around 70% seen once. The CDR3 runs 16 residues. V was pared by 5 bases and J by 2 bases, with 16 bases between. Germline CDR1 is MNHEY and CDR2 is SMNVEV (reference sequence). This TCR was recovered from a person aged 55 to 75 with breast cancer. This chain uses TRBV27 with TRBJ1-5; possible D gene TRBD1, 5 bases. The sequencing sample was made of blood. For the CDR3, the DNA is TGTGCCAGCAGTGACTATGGGGGGAGGGGCAATCAGCCCCAGCATTTT. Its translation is CASSDYGGRGNQPQHF.